This TCR beta chain was documented in a study of identical twins. Using its own MiXCR run on the 5' RACE reads, TCRdb lists one record per CDR3 protein. The table records 350,000 to 450,000 distinct CDR3 sequences, about 18% of them present only once. Trimming cost V 1 base and J 3 bases; bases outside gene matches: 6. The germline CDR1 and CDR2 sequences are KGHSH and LQKENI. This CDR3 has 15 residues. There are a few counts of this clonotype. The clonotype originates from a man between 50 and 59 years old in good health. The rearrangement joins TRBV18 to TRBJ2-7, with 7 bases that match TRBD1. Input material: naive T cells sorted from blood. The DNA for the CDR3 is TGTGCCAGCTCACCACGGCAGGGGGATAACTACGAGCAGTACTTC. The encoded protein is CASSPRQGDNYEQYF.